The source of this T cell receptor (beta chain) is a study of identical twins. TCRdb recomputed calls from the 5' RACE reads with MiXCR, one row per CDR3 protein. This sample has some 440,000 distinct CDR3 sequences, with roughly 24% found just once. CDR3 length equals 14 residues. V was cut by 4 bases and J by 5 bases, with 13 bases left in between. Germline V CDR1 and CDR2: SGDLS, YYNGEE. These data were also filed under a second study, of T cells expressing NK-cell markers. That report adds: It was from sorted CD3+CD56+NKG2C+, CD3+CD56+NKG2C- and CD3+CD56-NKG2C+ T cells that TCR beta repertoires came. HCMV seropositivity marked most of the eight sequenced donors; one was seronegative. Roughly 1.0-7.0% of CD8+ T cells in roughly six donors belonged to dominant NKG2C+ clonotypes.

The receptor comes from a young woman in good health. The chain carries TRBV9 and TRBJ2-1, with D perhaps TRBD1 (6 bases). Sample: CD4+ T cells sorted from blood. Here the CDR3 DNA reads TGTGCCAGCAGCTTATCTGCAGGGGACAATGAGCAGTTCTTC. Its translation is CASSLSAGDNEQFF.